The entry below gives a single T cell receptor (beta chain) sequence along with its context. This record comes from a study of blood T cell repertoires in COVID-19. Overall study context: The samples span acute and convalescent COVID-19 from the United States, Italy and Spain. PBMCs, B-cell-depleted T cells, or T cells were the source of the cDNA or gDNA that made up the material.

Original processing methods: Counts of nucleated cells, estimated from reference gene primer amplification, were obtained. Generated by immunoSEQ multiplex PCR, the TCRdb table keeps only in-frame clones and is missing some. V and J calls and clone size are given by that table; D and trimming were obtained from the DNA. This table has more than 200,000 clones, 85% to 90% appearing once. There are 13 residues in the CDR3. Trimming took 0 bases from V and 10 from J, leaving 12 bases between them. Looked up from germline, CDR1 is LGHDT and CDR2 is YNNKEL (reference sequence). This chain links TRBV3-1 (or the pseudogene TRBV3-2) with TRBJ1-1; D perhaps matches TRBD1 (6 bases). The TCR originated in a middle-aged man with acute or convalescent COVID-19. The sequencing sample was made of peripheral blood. CDR3: CASSQDRGKGAFF. The DNA for the CDR3 is TGTGCCAGCAGCCAAGACAGGGGAAAGGGAGCTTTCTTT.